Below, 7 T cell receptor beta chains from the same sample are listed, as sequenced in a study of blood T cell repertoires in COVID-19. This table comes from immunoSEQ multiplex PCR, and its TCRdb copy is limited to in-frame clones, with some not included. This table has over 300,000 clones, roughly nine tenths appearing once. Specimen: peripheral blood. The receptors shown here come from a man in his forties or fifties with acute or convalescent COVID-19.

V gene TRBV2 combines with J gene TRBJ1-1; D possibly corresponds to TRBD1 (5 bases). Trimming stripped 10 bases from V and 8 bases from J, with 14 bases between. This CDR3 has 11 amino acids. In germline, CDR1 is SNHLY, CDR2 FYNNEI. The CDR3 region has the DNA TGTGCCAACGCGCCGTGGGGCGAAGCTTTCTTT. Translation: CANAPWGEAFF.

This chain uses TRBV24-1 with TRBJ2-1; 7 bases map to TRBD1. CDR1 and CDR2 from the germline V gene are KGHDR and SFDVKD. V shed 4 bases, J shed 8 bases, and the junction held 4 bases outside the gene matches. The CDR3 has 13 residues. CDR3 nucleotides: TGTGCCACCAGTGACTTACAGGGGTATGAGCAGTTCTTC. Its protein product is CATSDLQGYEQFF.

The V gene is TRBV7-9, the J gene TRBJ2-2; 7 bases fit TRBD2. CDR3 length: 14 amino acids. J was trimmed by 4 bases and V by 7 bases; bases with no gene match: 6. The germline V gene has CDR1 SEHNR and CDR2 FQNEAQ (reference sequence). CDR3 amino acids: CASTTSVSTGELFF. DNA for the CDR3: TGTGCCAGCACAACTAGCGTATCCACCGGGGAGCTGTTTTTT.

The chain has TRBV6-5 and TRBJ1-4; D is unresolved. Germline V CDR1 and CDR2: MNHEY, SVGAGI. This CDR3 contains 15 residues. V was trimmed by 4 bases and J by 3 bases, leaving 12 bases between them. The CDR3 coding sequence is TGTGCCAGCAGTTTACGCGAGGGTTCTAATGAAAAACTGTTTTTT. Amino acid sequence: CASSLREGSNEKLFF.

The rearrangement links TRBV19 to TRBJ2-1; D is unresolved. The CDR3 has 16 amino acids. Deletions cut 7 bases from V and 6 bases from J, with 22 bases between. Germline-derived CDR1 and CDR2 are LNHDA and SQIVND (reference sequence). The CDR3 coding sequence is TGTGCCAGTACCCCCCGGCCTGAGGTGCGGATCAATGAGCAGTTCTTC. The encoded protein is CASTPRPEVRINEQFF. The complete variable domain, with remaining parts taken from reference TRBV19 and TRBJ2-1, reads DGGITQSPKYLFRKEGQNVTLSCEQNLNHDAMYWYRQDPGQGLRLIYYSQIVNDFQKGDIAEGYSVSREKKESFPLTVTSAQKNPTAFYLCASTPRPEVRINEQFFGPGTRLTVL.

The gene calls are TRBV4-3 and TRBJ2-1, with TRBD2 identical over 10 bases. Germline V gene lookup returns CDR1 LGHNA and CDR2 YSLEER. The CDR3 sequence is 17 residues long. J was trimmed by 7 bases and V by 4 bases; bases with no gene match: 13. This CDR3 is CASSPRVAGGLGNEQFF. The CDR3 DNA reads TGCGCCAGCAGCCCTCGGGTAGCGGGGGGTCTTGGTAATGAGCAGTTCTTC.

V and J are TRBV28 and TRBJ2-3; 7 positions agree with TRBD2. Germline CDR1 and CDR2: MDHEN and SYDVKM. The CDR3 sequence is 16 residues long. The J segment lost 2 bases and the V segment lost 4 bases, leaving 9 bases of the junction unmatched. CDR3 residues: CASSSASGKLTDTQYF. The CDR3 DNA is TGTGCCAGCAGTTCCGCAAGCGGGAAACTCACAGATACGCAGTATTTT.